The 19 T cell receptor beta chains below come from one sample, sequenced in a study of regulatory T cells in long-lasting Graves disease. Time point reported: newly diagnosed GD, antithyroid drugs for less than 3 months. Isolated PBMC RNA provided the starting material for the TCR library. TCR beta libraries were built with iRepertoire HTBI primers and Arm-PCR of CDR3 regions. MiXCR, applied by TCRdb to the multiplex PCR reads, yields one record per CDR3 protein. The table records over 300,000 distinct CDR3 sequences, roughly a sixth of them present only once. This sample comprised peripheral blood mononuclear cells (PBMCs), obtained at new diagnosis, from a patient treated with antithyroid drugs. The source of these receptors is a female donor with Graves disease.

This clonotype has only a few counts. A read error may explain this, as a much larger clone is one base away. This chain connects TRBV3-1 to TRBJ2-1; 11 bases map to TRBD2. Germline values: CDR1 LGHDT, CDR2 YNNKEL (reference sequence). This CDR3 has 18 residues. Written as DNA, the CDR3 is TGTGTCAGCAGTCATCCGGGACTAGCGGACCGCTCCTACAATGAGCAGTTCTTC. Amino acids: CVSSHPGLADRSYNEQFF.

This clonotype was detected ten times or more. The V gene is TRBV19, the J gene TRBJ1-1; 9 positions match TRBD1. The CDR3 is 14 residues long. From germline, CDR1 is LNHDA and CDR2 SQIVND (reference sequence). The V and J ends lost 6 bases and 11 bases, in that order; junction bases with no gene match: 13. DNA for the CDR3: TGTGCCAGTAGCCCGGGACAGGGTTTACGGGAGGCTTTCTTT. This translates into CASSPGQGLREAFF.

Ten or more counts support this clonotype. The V and J genes are TRBV12-5 and TRBJ2-7, with D tentatively TRBD2 (7 bases). V was trimmed by 4 bases and J by 4 bases, leaving 14 bases between them. The CDR3 spans 14 residues. The germline V gene encodes CDR1 LGHNT and CDR2 FRNRAP. The CDR3, as DNA: TGTGCTAGTGGTTCAACCAGGGGAGGGTACGAGCAGTACTTC. It encodes CASGSTRGGYEQYF.

The table lists this clonotype with many counts. The J gene is TRBJ2-1, the V gene TRBV12-3 or TRBV12-4, with D tentatively TRBD1 or TRBD2 (7 bases each). Trimming took off 4 bases at V and 9 bases at J, with 19 bases between the two ends. CDR3 length equals 15 residues. The CDR3: CASSSLGRGGSEQFF. The CDR3 region has the DNA TGTGCCAGCAGTTCATTGGGCAGGGGGGGAAGTGAGCAGTTCTTC.

This clonotype was seen at least ten times. This chain connects TRBV12-3 or TRBV12-4 to TRBJ1-3; TRBD1 matches 7 bases. The V gene end was trimmed by 5 bases and the J gene end by 2 bases; junction bases not matched to a gene: 0. The CDR3 has 13 residues. CDR3 in amino acids: CASSGTAGNTIYF. The CDR3 DNA reads TGTGCCAGCAGTGGGACAGCTGGAAACACCATATATTTT.

This clonotype came up many times. The chain recombines TRBV7-2 with TRBJ2-7, with D maybe TRBD2 (5 bases). The V gene lost 4 bases and the J gene lost 3 bases, with 22 bases spanning the gap. The CDR3 consists of 17 residues. Germline lookup yields CDR1 SGHTA and CDR2 FQGNSA. The CDR3 sequence: CASSSVTRPRTRYEQYF. CDR3 bases: TGTGCCAGCAGCTCCGTAACTAGGCCTCGTACGCGCTACGAGCAGTACTTC.

This clonotype was picked up many times. This sequence joins TRBV5-1 and TRBJ1-3; D is unresolved. Germline CDR1 reads SGHRS; CDR2 reads YFSETQ. Trimming took off 3 bases at V and 4 bases at J, with 11 bases between the two ends. The CDR3 has 14 residues. The DNA for the CDR3 is TGCGCCAGCAGCTCGACGGAATTGGGAAACACCATATATTTT. It translates to CASSSTELGNTIYF.

This clonotype was seen ten or more times. This chain uses TRBV11-1 with TRBJ2-3; 8 bases align to TRBD1. Per the germline V gene, CDR1 is SGHAT and CDR2 is FQDESV (reference sequence). The CDR3 length is 17 residues. The V and J ends lost 0 bases and 5 bases, in that order; junction bases with no gene match: 10. The CDR3 is CASSLALGTGLGDTQYF. CDR3 sequence (DNA): TGTGCCAGCAGCTTAGCGCTCGGGACAGGACTGGGAGATACGCAGTATTTT.

This clonotype was seen many times. CDR3 region: CATSDLNSRGYTF. The CDR3 DNA reads as TGTGCCACCAGTGATTTAAACTCTCGAGGCTACACCTTC. The V call is TRBV24-1, the J call TRBJ1-2; D remains ambiguous. Germline V CDR1 and CDR2: KGHDR, SFDVKD. Trimming took off 1 base at V and 8 bases at J, with 10 bases between the two ends. This CDR3 contains 13 residues.

There are many counts of this clonotype. The chain combines TRBV13 with TRBJ2-7, with 10 bases lining up with TRBD2. The J segment lost 4 bases and the V segment lost 2 bases, leaving 8 bases of the junction unmatched. This CDR3 has 16 amino acids. Germline V CDR1 and CDR2: PRHDT, FYEKMQ (reference sequence). CDR3 residues: CASSLSVGLAIYEQYF. CDR3 DNA: TGTGCCAGCAGCTTATCTGTGGGACTAGCGATTTACGAGCAGTACTTC.

This clonotype was picked up a small number of times. V gene TRBV9 combines with J gene TRBJ1-1; no definite D call. Germline-derived CDR1 and CDR2 are SGDLS and YYNGEE. Trimming took off 4 bases at V and 2 bases at J, with 18 bases between the two ends. The CDR3 is 16 amino acids. The CDR3 nucleotides are TGTGCCAGCAGCCCCCGCCGGCTGCTTCGAAACACTGAAGCTTTCTTT. It codes for CASSPRRLLRNTEAFF.

This clonotype appeared a few times. The chain is built from TRBV3-1 and TRBJ1-2; 11 positions agree with TRBD1. The germline V gene encodes CDR1 LGHDT and CDR2 YNNKEL (reference sequence). This CDR3 has 15 residues. The junction had 8 bases not matched to a gene; V was cut back by 4 bases and J by 7 bases. CDR3 sequence (DNA): TGTGCCAGCAGCCTTGGACAGGGGGCGCGAGGTGGCTACACCTTC. It translates to CASSLGQGARGGYTF.

There are many counts of this clonotype. V gene TRBV28 combines with J gene TRBJ2-7; D might be TRBD1 or TRBD2, each matching 5 bases. Germline V gene data show CDR1 as MDHEN and CDR2 as SYDVKM. The CDR3 totals 13 residues. Trimming stripped 6 bases from V and 7 bases from J, with 16 bases between. CDR3: CASSPGTEAEQYF. The DNA for the CDR3 is TGTGCCAGCAGCCCCGGGACCGAAGCGGAGCAGTACTTC.

This clonotype was recorded many times. The chain links TRBV7-8 to TRBJ1-5; D is undetermined. Trimming cost V 7 bases and J 4 bases, with 23 bases left between them. The germline V gene has CDR1 SGHVS and CDR2 FQNEAQ. The CDR3 loop spans 17 amino acids. CDR3 residues: CASKPKPRLPRNQPQHF. The CDR3 bases are TGTGCCAGCAAGCCCAAACCCCGTCTTCCCCGGAATCAGCCCCAGCATTTT.

This clonotype was recorded at least ten times. V is TRBV10-3 and J is TRBJ2-3, with TRBD1 identical over 8 bases. The V gene end was trimmed by 7 bases and the J gene end by 9 bases; junction bases not matched to a gene: 12. The germline V gene has CDR1 ENHRY and CDR2 SYGVKD. CDR3 size: 14 residues. Here the CDR3 reads CAITLTTDRGTQYF. The CDR3 region has the DNA TGTGCCATCACCCTCACCACAGACAGGGGAACGCAGTATTTT.

This clonotype was counted at least ten times. CDR3: CASSSRDRGRDNQPQHF. The DNA for the CDR3 is TGTGCCAGCAGCTCCCGGGACAGGGGAAGAGACAATCAGCCCCAGCATTTT. This rearrangement joins TRBV7-2 to TRBJ1-5, with TRBD1 identical over 10 bases. The germline CDR1 and CDR2 sequences are SGHTA and FQGNSA. J was trimmed by 3 bases and V by 4 bases; bases with no gene match: 9. The CDR3 contains 17 residues.

This clonotype has just a few counts. This chain links TRBV7-9 with TRBJ1-1, with D possibly TRBD1 on 5 matching bases. Trimming left V 1 base short and J 14 bases short, with 17 bases between. Per the germline V gene, CDR1 is SEHNR and CDR2 is FQNEAQ (reference sequence). The CDR3 totals 13 residues. The CDR3 nucleotides read TGTGCCAGCAGCTTAGGGGGCCGGTTTACGCCCTTCTTT. This codes for CASSLGGRFTPFF.

Notes on this clonotype: This likely traces to a read error, being one base from a far larger clone. The chain recombines TRBV7-2 with TRBJ1-1; a weak D match, TRBD1 (5 bases). This CDR3 comprises 16 residues. Germline V CDR1 and CDR2: SGHTA, FQGNSA. The CDR3 is CASSSGKTVSNTEASF. The CDR3 DNA follows: TGTGCCAGCAGCTCAGGGAAGACGGTTTCGAACACTGAAGCTTCCTTT. Complete variable domain (other parts from reference TRBV7-2 and TRBJ1-1): GAGVSQSPSNKVTEKGKDVELRCDPISGHTALYWYRQSLGQGLEFLIYFQGNSAPDKSGLPSDRFSAERTGGSVSTLTIQRTQQEDSAVYLCASSSGKTVSNTEASFGQGTRLTVV.

The chain employs TRBV5-1 and TRBJ1-1, with D possibly TRBD1 on 5 matching bases. CDR1 and CDR2 (germline): SGHRS, YFSETQ. The CDR3 is 14 residues long. V lost 3 bases, J lost 5 bases, and 14 bases lay in between. The CDR3 here is CASSSLTGRTEAFF. The CDR3, as DNA: TGCGCCAGCAGCTCCCTAACAGGAAGGACTGAAGCTTTCTTT.